The clone carrying this T cell receptor (beta chain) showed up many times. The TCR beta CDR3 regions underwent amplification from RNA transcripts. First-round RT-PCR relied on HTBI primers, and a second-round multiplex PCR came next. TCRdb reanalysed the multiplex PCR reads using MiXCR and keeps one entry per CDR3 protein. The sample records roughly 610,000 distinct CDR3 sequences, about 24% being singletons. These data originate in a study of Graves' ophthalmopathy and Graves' hyperthyroidism. Germline V gene data show CDR1 as SGHRS and CDR2 as YFSETQ. The CDR3 has 13 amino acids. Trimming took 1 base from V and 6 from J, leaving 10 bases between them.

The sequenced sample consisted of peripheral blood. The chain is built from TRBV5-1 and TRBJ1-1; maybe TRBD1 (5 bases). The clonotype originates from a woman aged 18-29 years with stable Graves' hyperthyroidism. Some clones in this sample may be carry-over from other donors' samples. The CDR3 coding sequence is TGCGCCAGCAGCTTGCAGCAGGGCCCTGAAGCTTTCTTT. This codes for CASSLQQGPEAFF.